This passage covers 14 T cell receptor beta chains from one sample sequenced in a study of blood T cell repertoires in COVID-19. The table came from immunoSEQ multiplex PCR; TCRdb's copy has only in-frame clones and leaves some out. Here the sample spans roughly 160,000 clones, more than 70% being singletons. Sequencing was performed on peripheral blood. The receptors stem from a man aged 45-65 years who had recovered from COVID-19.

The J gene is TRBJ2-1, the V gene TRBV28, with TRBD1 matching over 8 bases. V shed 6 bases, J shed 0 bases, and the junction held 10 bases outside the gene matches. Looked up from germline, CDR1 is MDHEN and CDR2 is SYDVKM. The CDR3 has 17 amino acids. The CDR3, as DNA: TGTGCCAGCAGCCCTCTCCGGGACAGGAGCTCCTACAATGAGCAGTTCTTC. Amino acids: CASSPLRDRSSYNEQFF. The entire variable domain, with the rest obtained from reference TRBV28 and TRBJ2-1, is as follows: DVKVTQSSRYLVKRTGEKVFLECVQDMDHENMFWYRQDPGLGLRLIYFSYDVKMKEKGDIPEGYSVSREKKERFSLILESASTNQTSMYLCASSPLRDRSSYNEQFFGPGTRLTVL.

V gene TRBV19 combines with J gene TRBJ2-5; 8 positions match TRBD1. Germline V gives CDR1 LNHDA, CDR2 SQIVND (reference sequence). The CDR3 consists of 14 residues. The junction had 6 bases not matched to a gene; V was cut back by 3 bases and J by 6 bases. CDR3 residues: CASSMGQGAKTQYF. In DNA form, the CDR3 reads TGTGCCAGTAGTATGGGTCAGGGGGCCAAGACCCAGTACTTC.

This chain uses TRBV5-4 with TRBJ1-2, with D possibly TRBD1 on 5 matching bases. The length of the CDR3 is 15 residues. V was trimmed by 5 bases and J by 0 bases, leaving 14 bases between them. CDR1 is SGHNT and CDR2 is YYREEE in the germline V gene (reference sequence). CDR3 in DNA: TGTGCCAGCAGACCTGACAGACAAGCTAACTATGGCTACACCTTC. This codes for CASRPDRQANYGYTF. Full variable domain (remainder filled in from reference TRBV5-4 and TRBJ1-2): ETGVTQSPTHLIKTRGQQVTLRCSSQSGHNTVSWYQQALGQGPQFIFQYYREEENGRGNFPPRFSGLQFPNYSSELNVNALELDDSALYLCASRPDRQANYGYTFGSGTRLTVV.

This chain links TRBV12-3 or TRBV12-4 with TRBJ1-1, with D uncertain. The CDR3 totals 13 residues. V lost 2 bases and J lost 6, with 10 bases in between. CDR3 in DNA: TGTGCCAGCAGTTTACGGAGGGAATCTGAAGCTTTCTTT. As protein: CASSLRRESEAFF.

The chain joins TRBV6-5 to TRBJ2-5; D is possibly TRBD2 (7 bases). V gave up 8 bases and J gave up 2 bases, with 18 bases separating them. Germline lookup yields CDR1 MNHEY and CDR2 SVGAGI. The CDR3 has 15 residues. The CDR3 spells CASGREGGTQETQYF. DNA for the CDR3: TGTGCCAGCGGTAGGGAGGGGGGCACACAAGAGACCCAGTACTTC.

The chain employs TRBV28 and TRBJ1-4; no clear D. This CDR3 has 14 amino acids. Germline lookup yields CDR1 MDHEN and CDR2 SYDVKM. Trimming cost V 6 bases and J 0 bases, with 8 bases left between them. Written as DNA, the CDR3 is TGTGCCAGCAGCCCTACAGCAACTAATGAAAAACTGTTTTTT. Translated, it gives CASSPTATNEKLFF.

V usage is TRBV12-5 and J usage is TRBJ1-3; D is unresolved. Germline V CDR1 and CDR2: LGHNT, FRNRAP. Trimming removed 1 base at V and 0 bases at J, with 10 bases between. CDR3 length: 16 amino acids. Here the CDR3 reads CASGLAGGSSGNTIYF. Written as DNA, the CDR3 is TGTGCTAGTGGTTTGGCCGGCGGTAGCTCTGGAAACACCATATATTTT.

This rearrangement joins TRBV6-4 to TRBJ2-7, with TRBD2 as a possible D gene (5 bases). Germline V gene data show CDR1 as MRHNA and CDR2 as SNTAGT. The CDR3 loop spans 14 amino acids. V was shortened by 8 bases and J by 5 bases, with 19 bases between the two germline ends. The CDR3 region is CASDIESSLHEQYF. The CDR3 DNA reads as TGTGCCAGCGACATTGAGTCTAGCTTGCACGAGCAGTACTTC.

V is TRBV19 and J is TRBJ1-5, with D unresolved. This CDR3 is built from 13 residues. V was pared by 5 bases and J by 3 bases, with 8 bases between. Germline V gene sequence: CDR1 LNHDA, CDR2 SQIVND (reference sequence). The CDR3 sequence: CASSPGVNQPQHF. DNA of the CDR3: TGTGCCAGTAGTCCCGGGGTCAATCAGCCCCAGCATTTT.

In DNA form, the CDR3 reads TGTGCCAGCAGCCTACAGGGGGCTAGCACAGATACGCAGTATTTT. It yields the protein CASSLQGASTDTQYF. The chain is built from TRBV6-5 and TRBJ2-3; TRBD1 matches 9 bases. Germline CDR1 is MNHEY and CDR2 is SVGAGI. V dropped 6 bases and J dropped 0; count of bases not matched to a gene: 4. The CDR3 totals 15 residues.

DNA of the CDR3: TGTGCCAGCAGCTTAGCTAGCGGGAGGTCAGATACGCAGTATTTT. Its translation is CASSLASGRSDTQYF. The V call is TRBV7-2, the J call TRBJ2-3, with 10 bases fitting TRBD2. This CDR3 spans 15 amino acids. Trimming removed 0 bases from V and 4 bases from J; junction bases left unmatched: 1. CDR1 is SGHTA and CDR2 is FQGNSA in the germline V gene. The complete variable domain, with remaining parts taken from reference TRBV7-2 and TRBJ2-3, reads GAGVSQSPSNKVTEKGKDVELRCDPISGHTALYWYRQSLGQGLEFLIYFQGNSAPDKSGLPSDRFSAERTGGSVSTLTIQRTQQEDSAVYLCASSLASGRSDTQYFGPGTRLTVL.

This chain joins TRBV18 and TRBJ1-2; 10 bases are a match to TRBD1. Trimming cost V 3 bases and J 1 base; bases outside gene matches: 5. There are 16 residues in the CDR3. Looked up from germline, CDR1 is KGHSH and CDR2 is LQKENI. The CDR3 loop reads CASSPPDRGINYGYTF. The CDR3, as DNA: TGTGCCAGCTCACCTCCGGACAGGGGGATTAACTATGGCTACACCTTC.

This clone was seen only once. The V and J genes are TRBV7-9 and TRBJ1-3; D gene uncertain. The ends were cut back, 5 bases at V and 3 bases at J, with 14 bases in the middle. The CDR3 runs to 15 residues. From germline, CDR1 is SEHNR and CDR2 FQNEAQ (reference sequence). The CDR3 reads CASSPDGVGGNTIYF. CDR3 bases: TGTGCCAGCAGCCCGGACGGGGTGGGTGGAAACACCATATATTTT.

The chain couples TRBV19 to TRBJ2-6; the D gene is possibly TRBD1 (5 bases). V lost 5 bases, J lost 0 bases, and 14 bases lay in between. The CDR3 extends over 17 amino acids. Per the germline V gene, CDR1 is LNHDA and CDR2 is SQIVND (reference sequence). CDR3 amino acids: CASSGGHRGSGANVLTF. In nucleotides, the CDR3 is TGTGCCAGTAGTGGCGGACATAGGGGCTCTGGGGCCAACGTCCTGACTTTC.